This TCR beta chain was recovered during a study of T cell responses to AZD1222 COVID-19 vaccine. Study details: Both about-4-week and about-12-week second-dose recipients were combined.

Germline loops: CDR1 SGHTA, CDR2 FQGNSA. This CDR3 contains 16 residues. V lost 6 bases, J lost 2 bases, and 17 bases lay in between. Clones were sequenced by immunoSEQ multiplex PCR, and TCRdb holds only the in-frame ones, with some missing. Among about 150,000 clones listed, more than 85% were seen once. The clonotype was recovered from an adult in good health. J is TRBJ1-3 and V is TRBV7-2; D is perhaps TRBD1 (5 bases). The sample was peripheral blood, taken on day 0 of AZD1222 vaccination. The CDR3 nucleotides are TGTGCCAGCAGTCAAGGGGTGGGAAACCCTGGAAACACCATATATTTT. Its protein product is CASSQGVGNPGNTIYF.